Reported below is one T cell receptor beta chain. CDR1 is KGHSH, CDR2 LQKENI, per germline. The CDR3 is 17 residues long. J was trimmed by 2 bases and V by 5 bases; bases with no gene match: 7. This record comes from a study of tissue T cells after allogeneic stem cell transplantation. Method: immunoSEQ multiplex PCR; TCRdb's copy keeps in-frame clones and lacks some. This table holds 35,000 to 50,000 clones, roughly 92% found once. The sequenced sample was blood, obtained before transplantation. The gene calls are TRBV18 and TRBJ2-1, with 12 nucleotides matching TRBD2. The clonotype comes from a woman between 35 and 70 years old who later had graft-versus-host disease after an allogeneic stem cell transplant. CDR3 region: CASSGGLAGTTYNEQFF. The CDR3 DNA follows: TGTGCCAGCTCAGGGGGACTAGCGGGTACTACCTACAATGAGCAGTTCTTC.